These 20 T cell receptor beta chains share one sample of origin, sequenced in a study of T cell responses to AZD1222 COVID-19 vaccine (dated by TCRdb to 2020 to 2022). Receptors were amplified or captured by the immunoSEQ multiplex PCR assay. TCRdb took over this immuneACCESS table, retaining in-frame rearrangements with V and J assigned. Such tables are incomplete; in checked studies, under half of the missing clones stem from an unresolved V gene, and the remainder is unexplained. In all, the sample holds about 97,000 clones, and roughly nine tenths of those were seen once. The top ten constitute more than 6.5% of the sample. What the time point label conveys for this sample: baseline before first vaccination. The source was peripheral blood, collected on day 0 of AZD1222 vaccination. The source of these receptors is an adult in good health.

The rearrangement joins TRBV7-3 to TRBJ2-1; 11 nucleotides line up with TRBD2. The V gene's germline CDR1 is SGHTA and CDR2 FQGTGA. With V trimmed by 6 bases and J by 3 bases, 7 bases remained unmatched. CDR3 length: 16 amino acids. The CDR3 spells CASSPTSGGYYNEQFF. The CDR3 DNA reads TGTGCCAGCAGTCCAACTAGCGGGGGCTACTACAATGAGCAGTTCTTC.

The CDR3 reads CASSQAGNTEAFF. The CDR3 nucleotides read TGTGCCAGCAGCCAGGCCGGGAACACTGAAGCTTTCTTT. This chain connects TRBV3-1 (or the pseudogene TRBV3-2) to TRBJ1-1, with D unresolved. V was clipped by 3 bases and J by 1 base, with 6 bases between them. CDR3 length: 13 amino acids. From germline, CDR1 is LGHDT and CDR2 YNNKEL (reference sequence).

The gene calls are TRBV18 and TRBJ1-2, with D perhaps matching TRBD1 (5 bases). The germline V and J ends were trimmed by 4 bases and 4 bases, with 13 bases remaining between them. Germline loops: CDR1 KGHSH, CDR2 LQKENI. The CDR3 runs 14 residues. The CDR3 DNA sequence: TGTGCCAGCTCACTATCACAGGTCAGCTATGGCTACACCTTC. It codes for CASSLSQVSYGYTF.

The genes are TRBV5-6 and TRBJ2-5; TRBD1 matches 7 bases. CDR1 is SGHDT and CDR2 is YYEEEE in the germline V gene. J was trimmed by 3 bases and V by 1 base; bases with no gene match: 3. The CDR3 is 14 residues long. The CDR3 here is CASSLFQGEETQYF. DNA for the CDR3: TGTGCCAGCAGCTTGTTCCAGGGGGAAGAGACCCAGTACTTC.

The chain joins TRBV7-2 to TRBJ2-7, with a weak D call TRBD2 (6 bases). Looked up from germline, CDR1 is SGHTA and CDR2 is FQGNSA. Trimming took 7 bases from V and 4 from J, leaving 17 bases between them. CDR3 length: 14 amino acids. The CDR3: CASTLLAARYEQYF. DNA of the CDR3: TGTGCCAGCACCCTACTAGCAGCGAGATACGAGCAGTACTTC.

The chain employs TRBV6-5 and TRBJ2-1; 10 bases are a match to TRBD2. V dropped 7 bases and J dropped 2; count of bases not matched to a gene: 5. CDR3 length equals 15 residues. Germline-derived CDR1 and CDR2 are MNHEY and SVGAGI. The DNA of the CDR3 is TGTGCCAGCAACCCTAGCGGGAGAGCCTACAATGAGCAGTTCTTC. This sequence encodes CASNPSGRAYNEQFF.

V usage is TRBV2 and J usage is TRBJ2-1; D not certain. The V gene lost 3 bases and the J gene lost 10 bases, with 7 bases spanning the gap. CDR3 size: 11 residues. Germline lookup yields CDR1 SNHLY and CDR2 FYNNEI. The CDR3 DNA follows: TGTGCCAGCAGTGAGTTGGGGGAGCAGTTCTTC. Amino acid sequence: CASSELGEQFF.

This chain uses TRBV20-1 with TRBJ2-3; 9 positions agree with TRBD2. J was trimmed by 11 bases and V by 3 bases; bases with no gene match: 3. Per the germline V gene, CDR1 is DFQATT and CDR2 is SNEGSKA (reference sequence). The CDR3 has 11 residues. The CDR3 nucleotides are TGCAGTGCTAGTTTGCGGGGGGGGCAGTATTTT. Protein: CSASLRGGQYF.

The chain employs TRBV28 and TRBJ1-1; D perhaps matches TRBD1 (5 bases). V was clipped by 7 bases and J by 3 bases, with 15 bases between them. Looked up from germline, CDR1 is MDHEN and CDR2 is SYDVKM. CDR3 length equals 14 residues. In DNA form, the CDR3 reads TGTGCCAGCACCTCCCGCCGGGACCACACTGAAGCTTTCTTT. This encodes CASTSRRDHTEAFF.

The chain is built from TRBV6-5 and TRBJ1-1; D is undetermined. Germline V CDR1 and CDR2: MNHEY, SVGAGI. Trimming shortened V by 0 bases and J by 4 bases, and 12 bases separated the two germline ends. The CDR3 totals 15 residues. CDR3 amino acids: CASSYSIRETTEAFF. The DNA for the CDR3 is TGTGCCAGCAGTTACTCGATAAGGGAGACCACTGAAGCTTTCTTT.

J is TRBJ1-2 and V is TRBV4-1, with a possible D match to TRBD1 (5 bases). V lost 5 bases and J lost 0, with 13 bases in between. Germline CDR1 is MGHRA and CDR2 is YSYEKL. This CDR3 region has 15 residues. DNA of the CDR3: TGCGCCAGCAGCGACCGGGACCCCGCTAACTATGGCTACACCTTC. It codes for CASSDRDPANYGYTF.

This chain joins TRBV27 and TRBJ2-3; 13 bases match TRBD2. From germline, CDR1 is MNHEY and CDR2 SMNVEV (reference sequence). CDR3 length: 16 amino acids. The junction had 12 bases not matched to a gene; V was cut back by 5 bases and J by 10 bases. The CDR3 region has the DNA TGTGCCAGCAGTCCCCTGACTAGCGGGGGGTCCGCAGCGCAGTATTTT. Its translation: CASSPLTSGGSAAQYF.

V and J are TRBV6-5 and TRBJ2-7; D might be TRBD1 (6 bases). The V end was cut by 5 bases, the J end by 0 bases, with 11 bases between. The germline gives CDR1 MNHEY, CDR2 SVGAGI. The CDR3 totals 14 residues. The CDR3 spells CASSIQGSSYEQYF. The CDR3 region has the DNA TGTGCCAGCAGTATTCAGGGGTCCTCCTACGAGCAGTACTTC.

V usage is TRBV5-1 and J usage is TRBJ2-1, with 16 nucleotides matching TRBD2. The CDR3 has 16 amino acids. V lost 4 bases to trimming and J lost 9 bases; unmatched junction nucleotides: 7. The germline gives CDR1 SGHRS, CDR2 YFSETQ. CDR3: CASSAGLAGGYVEQFF. CDR3 nucleotide sequence: TGCGCCAGCAGCGCGGGACTAGCGGGGGGGTACGTTGAGCAGTTCTTC. Combining the CDR3 with reference TRBV5-1 and TRBJ2-1 gives the whole variable domain KAGVTQTPRYLIKTRGQQVTLSCSPISGHRSVSWYQQTPGQGLQFLFEYFSETQRNKGNFPGRFSGRQFSNSRSEMNVSTLELGDSALYLCASSAGLAGGYVEQFFGPGTRLTVL.

V usage is TRBV19 and J usage is TRBJ2-7; 7 bases fit TRBD1. The junction had 5 bases not matched to a gene; V was cut back by 3 bases and J by 6 bases. CDR3 size: 13 residues. Germline CDR1 and CDR2: LNHDA and SQIVND (reference sequence). This CDR3 reads CASSITGEGEQYF. The CDR3 DNA reads as TGTGCCAGTAGTATCACAGGGGAAGGCGAGCAGTACTTC.

The V and J genes are TRBV9 and TRBJ1-5; D unresolved. The V gene lost 0 bases and the J gene lost 6 bases, with 13 bases spanning the gap. CDR1 SGDLS and CDR2 YYNGEE come from the germline V gene. The CDR3 has 15 residues. CDR3 region: CASSVDPGRGQPQHF. The CDR3 nucleotides read TGTGCCAGCAGCGTAGATCCCGGGCGCGGTCAGCCCCAGCATTTT.

This sequence joins TRBV15 and TRBJ2-6; no clear D gene. Germline CDR1 reads LNHNV; CDR2 reads YYDKDF (reference sequence). Between the trimmed V and J ends, which lost 0 bases and 0 bases, there was a span of 9 bases. The CDR3 sequence is 17 residues long. This chain's CDR3 is CATSRDPRHSGANVLTF. CDR3 DNA: TGTGCCACCAGCAGAGATCCTCGCCACTCTGGGGCCAACGTCCTGACTTTC. Together with reference TRBV15 and TRBJ2-6, the CDR3 gives the full variable domain: DAMVIQNPRYQVTQFGKPVTLSCSQTLNHNVMYWYQQKSSQAPKLLFHYYDKDFNNEADTPDNFQSRRPNTSFCFLDIRSPGLGDTAMYLCATSRDPRHSGANVLTFGAGSRLTVL.

V gene TRBV7-2 combines with J gene TRBJ1-1; tentatively, D is TRBD1 (6 bases). V was pared by 3 bases and J by 8 bases, with 7 bases between. CDR3 length equals 11 residues. CDR1 and CDR2 from the germline V gene are SGHTA and FQGNSA. CDR3 residues: CASSFGTEAFF. The CDR3, as DNA: TGTGCCAGCAGCTTTGGGACAGAAGCTTTCTTT.

With respect to this clone: Mismatch with germline at one junction end may stem from a read error. The chain links TRBV7-9 to TRBJ1-3; no clear D. This CDR3 has 11 amino acids. Germline V gives CDR1 SEHNR, CDR2 FQNEAQ (reference sequence). CDR3 sequence (DNA): TGTGCCAGCAGCTTTGGAGACACCATATATTTT. This encodes CASSFGDTIYF.

The table lists this clone with a count of one. The V and J genes are TRBV4-1 and TRBJ1-4; D remains unclear. Germline V gene sequence: CDR1 MGHRA, CDR2 YSYEKL. The CDR3 is made up of 16 amino acids. V gave up 3 bases and J gave up 0 bases, with 11 bases separating them. CDR3 protein: CASSQPLRATNEKLFF. The DNA for the CDR3 is TGCGCCAGCAGCCAGCCCCTACGGGCAACTAATGAAAAACTGTTTTTT.